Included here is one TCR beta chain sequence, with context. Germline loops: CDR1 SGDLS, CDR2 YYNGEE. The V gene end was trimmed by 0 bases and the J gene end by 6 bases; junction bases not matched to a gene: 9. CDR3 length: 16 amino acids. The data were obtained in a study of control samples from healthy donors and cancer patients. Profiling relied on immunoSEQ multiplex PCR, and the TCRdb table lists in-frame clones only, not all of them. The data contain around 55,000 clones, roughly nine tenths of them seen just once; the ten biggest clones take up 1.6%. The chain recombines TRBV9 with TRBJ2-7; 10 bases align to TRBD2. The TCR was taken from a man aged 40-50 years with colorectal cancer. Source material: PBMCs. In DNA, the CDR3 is TGTGCCAGCAGCGTAGCTATGGCTAGCGGGAGAGGCGAGCAGTACTTC. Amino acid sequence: CASSVAMASGRGEQYF.